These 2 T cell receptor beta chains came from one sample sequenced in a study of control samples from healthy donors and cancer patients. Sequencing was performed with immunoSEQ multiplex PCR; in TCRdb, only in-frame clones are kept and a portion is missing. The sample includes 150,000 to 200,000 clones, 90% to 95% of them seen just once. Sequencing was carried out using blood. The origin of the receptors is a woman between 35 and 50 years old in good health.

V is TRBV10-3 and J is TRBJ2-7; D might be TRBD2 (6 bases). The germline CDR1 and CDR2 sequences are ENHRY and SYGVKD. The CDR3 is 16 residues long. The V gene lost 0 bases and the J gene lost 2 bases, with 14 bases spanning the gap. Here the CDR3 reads CAISESVYAGTYEQYF. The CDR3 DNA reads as TGTGCCATCAGTGAGTCGGTTTATGCGGGGACCTACGAGCAGTACTTC.

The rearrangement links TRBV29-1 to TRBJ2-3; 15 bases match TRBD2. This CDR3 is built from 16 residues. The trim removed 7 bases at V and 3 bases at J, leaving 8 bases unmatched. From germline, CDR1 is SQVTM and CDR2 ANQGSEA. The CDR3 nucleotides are TGCAGCGCATGGACTAGCGGGAGGGCTGGGACAGATACGCAGTATTTT. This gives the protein CSAWTSGRAGTDTQYF.